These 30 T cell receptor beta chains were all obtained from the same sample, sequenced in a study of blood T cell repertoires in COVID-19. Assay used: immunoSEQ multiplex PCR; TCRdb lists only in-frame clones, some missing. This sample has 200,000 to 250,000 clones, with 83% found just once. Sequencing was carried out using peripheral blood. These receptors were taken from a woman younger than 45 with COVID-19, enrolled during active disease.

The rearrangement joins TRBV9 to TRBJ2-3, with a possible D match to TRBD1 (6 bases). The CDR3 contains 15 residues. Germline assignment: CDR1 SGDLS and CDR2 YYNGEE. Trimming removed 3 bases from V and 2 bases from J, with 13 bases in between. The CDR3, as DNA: TGTGCCAGCAGCGAAGGGACACCCGTCACAGATACGCAGTATTTT. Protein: CASSEGTPVTDTQYF.

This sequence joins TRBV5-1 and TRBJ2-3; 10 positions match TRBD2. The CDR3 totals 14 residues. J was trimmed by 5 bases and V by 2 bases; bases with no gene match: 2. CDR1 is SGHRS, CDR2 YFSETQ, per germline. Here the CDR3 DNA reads TGCGCCAGCAGCTTACTAGCGGGGCAAGATACGCAGTATTTT. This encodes CASSLLAGQDTQYF.

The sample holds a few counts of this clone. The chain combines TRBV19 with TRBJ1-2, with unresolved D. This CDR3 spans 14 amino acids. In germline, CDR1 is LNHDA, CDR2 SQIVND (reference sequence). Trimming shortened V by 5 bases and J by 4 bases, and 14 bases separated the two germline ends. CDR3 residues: CASSADVWAYGYTF. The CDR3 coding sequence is TGTGCCAGTAGTGCCGACGTTTGGGCCTATGGCTACACCTTC.

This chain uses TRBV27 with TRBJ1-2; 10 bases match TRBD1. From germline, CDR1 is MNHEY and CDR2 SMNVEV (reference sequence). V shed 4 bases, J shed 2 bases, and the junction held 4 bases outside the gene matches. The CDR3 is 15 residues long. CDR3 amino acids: CASSYLGQGNYGYTF. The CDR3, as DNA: TGTGCCAGCAGTTACCTGGGACAGGGGAACTATGGCTACACCTTC.

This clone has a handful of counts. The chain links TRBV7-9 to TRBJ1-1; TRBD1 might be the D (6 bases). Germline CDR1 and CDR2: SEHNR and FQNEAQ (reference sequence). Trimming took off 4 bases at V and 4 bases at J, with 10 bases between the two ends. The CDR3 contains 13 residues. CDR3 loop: CASSSRQATEAFF. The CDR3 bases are TGTGCCAGCAGCTCGCGACAGGCCACTGAAGCTTTCTTT.

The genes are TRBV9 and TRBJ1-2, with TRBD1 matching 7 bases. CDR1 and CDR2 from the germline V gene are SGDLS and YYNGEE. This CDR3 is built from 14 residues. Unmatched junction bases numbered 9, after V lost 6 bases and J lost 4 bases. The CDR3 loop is CASTAQGGFYGYTF. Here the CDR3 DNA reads TGTGCCAGCACCGCACAAGGGGGCTTCTATGGCTACACCTTC.

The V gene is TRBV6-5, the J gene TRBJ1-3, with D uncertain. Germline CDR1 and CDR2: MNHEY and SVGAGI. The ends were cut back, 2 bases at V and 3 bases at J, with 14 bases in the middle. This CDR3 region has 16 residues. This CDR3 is CASSYLPVEVGNTIYF. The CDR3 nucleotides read TGTGCCAGCAGTTACCTCCCAGTCGAGGTTGGAAACACCATATATTTT.

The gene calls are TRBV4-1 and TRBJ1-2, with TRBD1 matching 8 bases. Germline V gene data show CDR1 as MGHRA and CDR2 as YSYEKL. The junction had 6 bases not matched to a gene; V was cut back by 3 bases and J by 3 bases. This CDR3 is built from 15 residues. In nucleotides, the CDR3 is TGCGCCAGCAGCCACCCCGCGACAGGGGACTATGGCTACACCTTC. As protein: CASSHPATGDYGYTF.

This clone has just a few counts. CDR3 nucleotides: TGTGCCAGCAGCCCTCGGACTAGCGGATACCAAGAGACCCAGTACTTC. Residues: CASSPRTSGYQETQYF. The rearrangement links TRBV3-1 (or the pseudogene TRBV3-2) to TRBJ2-5; TRBD2 matches at 10 bases. The CDR3 is 16 amino acids. The germline gives CDR1 LGHDT, CDR2 YNNKEL (reference sequence). Unmatched junction bases numbered 5, after V lost 4 bases and J lost 0 bases.

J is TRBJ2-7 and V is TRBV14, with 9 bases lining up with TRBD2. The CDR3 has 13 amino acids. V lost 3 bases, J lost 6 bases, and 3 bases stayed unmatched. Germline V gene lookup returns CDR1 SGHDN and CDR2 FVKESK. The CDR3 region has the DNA TGTGCCAGCAGCCAGTTGACTAGCGGCGAGCAGTACTTC. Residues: CASSQLTSGEQYF.

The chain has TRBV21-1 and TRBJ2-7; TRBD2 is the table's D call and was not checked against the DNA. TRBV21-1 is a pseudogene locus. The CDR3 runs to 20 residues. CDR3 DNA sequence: TGTGCCAGCAGCAAAGCAGGGCCGGGACTAGCGGGAGATCGGGCGTACGAGCAGTACTTC. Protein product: CASSKAGPGLAGDRAYEQYF.

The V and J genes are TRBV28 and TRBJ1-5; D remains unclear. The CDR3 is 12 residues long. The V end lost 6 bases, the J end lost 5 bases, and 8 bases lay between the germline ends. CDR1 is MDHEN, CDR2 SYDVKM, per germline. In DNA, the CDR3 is TGTGCCAGCAGCCCCCTTGATCAGCCCCAGCATTTT. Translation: CASSPLDQPQHF. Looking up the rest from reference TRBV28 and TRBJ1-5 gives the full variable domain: DVKVTQSSRYLVKRTGEKVFLECVQDMDHENMFWYRQDPGLGLRLIYFSYDVKMKEKGDIPEGYSVSREKKERFSLILESASTNQTSMYLCASSPLDQPQHFGDGTRLSIL.

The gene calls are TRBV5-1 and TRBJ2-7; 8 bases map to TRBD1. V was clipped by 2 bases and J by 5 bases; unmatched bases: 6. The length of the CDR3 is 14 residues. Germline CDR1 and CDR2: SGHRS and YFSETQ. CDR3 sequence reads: CASSLGRGQDEQYF. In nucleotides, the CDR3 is TGCGCCAGCAGCTTAGGCAGGGGGCAGGACGAGCAGTACTTC.

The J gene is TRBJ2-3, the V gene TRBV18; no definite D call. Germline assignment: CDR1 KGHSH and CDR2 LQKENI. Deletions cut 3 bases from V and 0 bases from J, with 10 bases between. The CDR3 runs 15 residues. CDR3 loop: CASSPPNFSTDTQYF. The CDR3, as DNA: TGTGCCAGCTCACCTCCGAACTTTAGCACAGATACGCAGTATTTT.

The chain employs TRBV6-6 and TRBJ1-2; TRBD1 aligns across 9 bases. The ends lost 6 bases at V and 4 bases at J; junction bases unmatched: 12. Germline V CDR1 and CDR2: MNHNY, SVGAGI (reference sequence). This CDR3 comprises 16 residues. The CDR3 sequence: CASRVSNRGPLYGYTF. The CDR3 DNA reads TGTGCCAGCAGGGTTTCGAACAGGGGGCCACTCTATGGCTACACCTTC.

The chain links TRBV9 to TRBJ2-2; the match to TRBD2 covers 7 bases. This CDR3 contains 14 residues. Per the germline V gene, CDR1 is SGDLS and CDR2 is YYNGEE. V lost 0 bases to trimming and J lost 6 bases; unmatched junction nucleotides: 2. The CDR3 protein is CASSVDGGAGELFF. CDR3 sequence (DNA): TGTGCCAGCAGCGTAGATGGGGGGGCCGGGGAGCTGTTTTTT.

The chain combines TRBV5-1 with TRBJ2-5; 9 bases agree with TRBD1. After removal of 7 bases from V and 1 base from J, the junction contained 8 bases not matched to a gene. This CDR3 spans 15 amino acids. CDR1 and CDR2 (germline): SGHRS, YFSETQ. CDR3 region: CASSPDRGAQETQYF. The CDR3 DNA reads TGCGCCAGCTCCCCGGACAGGGGTGCCCAAGAGACCCAGTACTTC.

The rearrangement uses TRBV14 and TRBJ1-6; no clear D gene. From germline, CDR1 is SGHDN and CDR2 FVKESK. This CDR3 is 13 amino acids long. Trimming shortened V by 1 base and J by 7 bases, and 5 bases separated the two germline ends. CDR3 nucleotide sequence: TGTGCCAGCAGCCAAGTCGAGAATTCACCCCTCCACTTT. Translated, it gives CASSQVENSPLHF.

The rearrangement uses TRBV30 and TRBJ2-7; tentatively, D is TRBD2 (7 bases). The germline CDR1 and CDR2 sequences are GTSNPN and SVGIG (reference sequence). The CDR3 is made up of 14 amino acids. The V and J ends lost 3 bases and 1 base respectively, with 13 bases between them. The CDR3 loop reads CAWRRGAKSYEQYF. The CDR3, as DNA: TGTGCCTGGAGACGGGGGGCAAAGTCCTACGAGCAGTACTTC.

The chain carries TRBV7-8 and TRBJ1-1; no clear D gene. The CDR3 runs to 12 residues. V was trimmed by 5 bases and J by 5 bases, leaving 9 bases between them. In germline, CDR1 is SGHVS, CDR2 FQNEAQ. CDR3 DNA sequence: TGTGCCAGCAGCCCCTCACAGACTGAAGCTTTCTTT. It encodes CASSPSQTEAFF.

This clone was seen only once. The CDR3: CASSPSDSRYGYTF. The CDR3 DNA reads as TGTGCCAGCAGCCCTAGTGACAGTCGCTATGGCTACACCTTC. The V and J genes are TRBV9 and TRBJ1-2; a possible D gene is TRBD1 (5 bases). CDR1 is SGDLS, CDR2 YYNGEE, per germline. CDR3 length: 14 residues. Trimming stripped 4 bases from V and 4 bases from J, with 14 bases between.

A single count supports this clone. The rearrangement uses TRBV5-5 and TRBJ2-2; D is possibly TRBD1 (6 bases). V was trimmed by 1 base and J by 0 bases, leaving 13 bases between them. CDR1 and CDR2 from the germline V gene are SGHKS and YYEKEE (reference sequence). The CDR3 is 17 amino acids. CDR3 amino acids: CASSLFRDTTNTGELFF. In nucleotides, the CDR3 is TGTGCCAGCAGCTTGTTTAGGGACACCACGAACACCGGGGAGCTGTTTTTT. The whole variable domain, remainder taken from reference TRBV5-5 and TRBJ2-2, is DAGVTQSPTHLIKTRGQQVTLRCSPISGHKSVSWYQQVLGQGPQFIFQYYEKEERGRGNFPDRFSARQFPNYSSELNVNALLLGDSALYLCASSLFRDTTNTGELFFGEGSRLTVL.

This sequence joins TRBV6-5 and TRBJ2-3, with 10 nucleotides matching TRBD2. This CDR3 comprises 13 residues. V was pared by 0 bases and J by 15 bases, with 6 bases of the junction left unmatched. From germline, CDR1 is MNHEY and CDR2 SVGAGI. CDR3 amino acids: CASSYSKGTSVYF. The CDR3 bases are TGTGCCAGCAGTTACTCGAAGGGGACTAGCGTATATTTT.

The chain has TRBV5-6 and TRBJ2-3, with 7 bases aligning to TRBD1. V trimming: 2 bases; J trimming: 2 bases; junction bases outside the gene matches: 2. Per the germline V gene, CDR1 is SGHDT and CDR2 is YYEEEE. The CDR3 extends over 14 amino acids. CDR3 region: CASSFGQDTDTQYF. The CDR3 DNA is TGTGCCAGCAGCTTCGGACAGGACACAGATACGCAGTATTTT. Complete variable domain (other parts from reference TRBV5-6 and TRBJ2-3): DAGVTQSPTHLIKTRGQQVTLRCSPKSGHDTVSWYQQALGQGPQFIFQYYEEEERQRGNFPDRFSGHQFPNYSSELNVNALLLGDSALYLCASSFGQDTDTQYFGPGTRLTVL.

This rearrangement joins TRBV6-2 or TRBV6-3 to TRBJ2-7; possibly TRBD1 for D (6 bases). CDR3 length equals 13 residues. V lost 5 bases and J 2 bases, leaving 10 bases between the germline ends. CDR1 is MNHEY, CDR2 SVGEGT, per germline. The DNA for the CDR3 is TGTGCCAGCAGTAACCGACAGGCCTACGAGCAGTACTTC. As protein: CASSNRQAYEQYF.

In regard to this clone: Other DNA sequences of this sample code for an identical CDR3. CDR3 residues: CASSFGTSGSSYNEQFF. As DNA, the CDR3 is TGTGCCAGCAGCTTTGGGACTAGCGGAAGCTCCTACAATGAGCAGTTCTTC. The gene calls are TRBV7-9 and TRBJ2-1; 11 bases agree with TRBD2. The length of the CDR3 is 17 residues. Germline V gene sequence: CDR1 SEHNR, CDR2 FQNEAQ (reference sequence). Trimming at V came to 3 bases and at J to 0 bases, leaving 4 bases not matched to a gene.

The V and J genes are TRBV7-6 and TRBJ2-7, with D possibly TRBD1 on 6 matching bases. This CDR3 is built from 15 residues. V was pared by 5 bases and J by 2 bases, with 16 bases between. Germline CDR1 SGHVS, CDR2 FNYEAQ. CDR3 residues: CASSALLDRTYEQYF. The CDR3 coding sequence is TGTGCCAGCAGCGCCTTATTGGACAGAACCTACGAGCAGTACTTC.

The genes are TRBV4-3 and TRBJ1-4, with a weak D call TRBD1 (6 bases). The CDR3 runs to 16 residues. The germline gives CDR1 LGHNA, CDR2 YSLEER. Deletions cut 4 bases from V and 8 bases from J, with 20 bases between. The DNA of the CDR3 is TGCGCCAGCAGCCGTTTGGTCAGCAGGGGAGACGAAAAACTGTTTTTT. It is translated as CASSRLVSRGDEKLFF.

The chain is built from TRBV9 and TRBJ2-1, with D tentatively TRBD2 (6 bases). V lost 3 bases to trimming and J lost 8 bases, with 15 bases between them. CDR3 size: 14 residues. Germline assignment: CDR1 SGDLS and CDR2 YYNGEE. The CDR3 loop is CASSGPRGADEQFF. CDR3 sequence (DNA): TGTGCCAGCAGCGGACCACGCGGGGCCGATGAGCAGTTCTTC. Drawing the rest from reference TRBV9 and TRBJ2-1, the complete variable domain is DSGVTQTPKHLITATGQRVTLRCSPRSGDLSVYWYQQSLDQGLQFLIQYYNGEERAKGNILERFSAQQFPDLHSELNLSSLELGDSALYFCASSGPRGADEQFFGPGTRLTVL.

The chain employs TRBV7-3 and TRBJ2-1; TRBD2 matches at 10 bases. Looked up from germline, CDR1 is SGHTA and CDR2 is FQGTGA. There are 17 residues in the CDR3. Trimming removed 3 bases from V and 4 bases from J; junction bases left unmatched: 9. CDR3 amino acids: CASSLGRGLAAYNEQFF. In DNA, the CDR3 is TGTGCCAGCAGCTTGGGGCGAGGACTAGCGGCGTACAATGAGCAGTTCTTC.